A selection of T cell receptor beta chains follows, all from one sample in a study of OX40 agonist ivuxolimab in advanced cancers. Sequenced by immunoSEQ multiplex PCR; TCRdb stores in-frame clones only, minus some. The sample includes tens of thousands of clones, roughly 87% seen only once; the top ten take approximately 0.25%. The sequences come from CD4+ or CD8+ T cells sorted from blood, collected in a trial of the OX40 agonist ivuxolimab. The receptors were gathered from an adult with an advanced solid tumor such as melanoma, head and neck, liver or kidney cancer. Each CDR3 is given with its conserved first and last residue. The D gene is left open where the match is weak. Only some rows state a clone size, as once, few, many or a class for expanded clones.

cdr3_nt: TGTGCCAGTAGCACCCAGGGATCGGGAGGGCCGCGCGAGCAGTACTTC
cdr3_aa: CASSTQGSGGPREQYF
j_call: TRBJ2-7
d_call: TRBD2
v_call: TRBV19
clone_size: -

cdr3_nt: TGTGCCAGCAGACAGGGGAGGAACACTGAAGCTTTCTTT
cdr3_aa: CASRQGRNTEAFF
j_call: TRBJ1-1
d_call: TRBD1
v_call: TRBV7-9
clone_size: -

cdr3_nt: TGTGCCAGCAGCGTAGGGGAAGGAAACACCATATATTTT
cdr3_aa: CASSVGEGNTIYF
j_call: TRBJ1-3
d_call: -
v_call: TRBV9
clone_size: -

cdr3_nt: TGTGCCAGCTCACCACCGACAGGAACCTACGAGCAGTACTTC
cdr3_aa: CASSPPTGTYEQYF
j_call: TRBJ2-7
d_call: -
v_call: TRBV18
clone_size: -

cdr3_nt: TGTGCCAGCAGCCCCCAAGGGAGGGGCACTGAAGCTTTCTTT
cdr3_aa: CASSPQGRGTEAFF
j_call: TRBJ1-1
d_call: -
v_call: TRBV7-9
clone_size: -

cdr3_nt: TGCGCCAGCAGCAATCGACAGGGAAACTACTATGGCTACACCTTC
cdr3_aa: CASSNRQGNYYGYTF
j_call: TRBJ1-2
d_call: TRBD1
v_call: TRBV5-1
clone_size: -

cdr3_nt: TGTGCCAGCAGCCTGGGACAGAGCTACAACTACGAGCAGTACTTC
cdr3_aa: CASSLGQSYNYEQYF
j_call: TRBJ2-7
d_call: -
v_call: TRBV21-1
clone_size: few

cdr3_nt: TGTGCCAGCTCACTGGGCCGTGTAGAGCAGTTCTTC
cdr3_aa: CASSLGRVEQFF
j_call: TRBJ2-1
d_call: -
v_call: TRBV18
clone_size: -

cdr3_nt: TGTGCCAGCTCCGACGGCGGCGTATATTTT
cdr3_aa: CASSDGGVYF
j_call: TRBJ1-3
d_call: -
v_call: TRBV28
clone_size: -

cdr3_nt: TGTGCCAGCAGTTTATCGTACTCCCAGGGGCGACATGGCTACACCTTC
cdr3_aa: CASSLSYSQGRHGYTF
j_call: TRBJ1-2
d_call: -
v_call: TRBV27
clone_size: -

cdr3_nt: TGTGCCAGCAGTTACGGGGGGAGGGTCACTGAAGCTTTCTTT
cdr3_aa: CASSYGGRVTEAFF
j_call: TRBJ1-1
d_call: -
v_call: TRBV6-5
clone_size: -

cdr3_nt: TGTGCCACCGGGACTAGCGGACCCTACAATGAGCAGTTCTTC
cdr3_aa: CATGTSGPYNEQFF
j_call: TRBJ2-1
d_call: TRBD2
v_call: TRBV19
clone_size: -

cdr3_nt: TGCGCCAGCAAAGGGGACGGAAACACCATATATTTT
cdr3_aa: CASKGDGNTIYF
j_call: TRBJ1-3
d_call: -
v_call: TRBV5-1
clone_size: -

cdr3_nt: TGTGCCAGTAGTCCTGATGGCGGGAGGGCCTGGGAGACCCAGTACTTC
cdr3_aa: CASSPDGGRAWETQYF
j_call: TRBJ2-5
d_call: TRBD2
v_call: TRBV19
clone_size: -

cdr3_nt: TGTGCCAGTAGTCTAAATCTGGGGAGGGCGGCCTACAATGAGCAGTTCTTC
cdr3_aa: CASSLNLGRAAYNEQFF
j_call: TRBJ2-1
d_call: TRBD2
v_call: TRBV19
clone_size: few

cdr3_nt: TGTGCCAGCAGCTTAATGGGGGCGCTGGGCACAGATACGCAGTATTTT
cdr3_aa: CASSLMGALGTDTQYF
j_call: TRBJ2-3
d_call: -
v_call: TRBV7-3
clone_size: -

cdr3_nt: TGTGCCAGTAGTATTACGTCGATAGCTAACTATGGCTACACCTTC
cdr3_aa: CASSITSIANYGYTF
j_call: TRBJ1-2
d_call: -
v_call: TRBV19
clone_size: few

cdr3_nt: TGTGCCAGTCAAGGTGGGGGATCTGGAAACACCATATATTTT
cdr3_aa: CASQGGGSGNTIYF
j_call: TRBJ1-3
d_call: -
v_call: TRBV19
clone_size: once

cdr3_nt: TGTGCCAGCAGTGCCATACAGGGAATCACCGGCTACACCTTC
cdr3_aa: CASSAIQGITGYTF
j_call: TRBJ1-2
d_call: -
v_call: TRBV6-1
clone_size: -

cdr3_nt: TGTGCCAGCAGCTTAGACCAGGGGGCTGCGACCCAGTACTTC
cdr3_aa: CASSLDQGAATQYF
j_call: TRBJ2-5
d_call: TRBD1
v_call: TRBV7-9
clone_size: -

cdr3_nt: TGTGCCAGCAGCTTGGGAGGGCGCCCGGACTATGGCTACACCTTC
cdr3_aa: CASSLGGRPDYGYTF
j_call: TRBJ1-2
d_call: -
v_call: TRBV7-2
clone_size: -

cdr3_nt: TGTGCCAGCAGCTTAGATCAGGGGACTAGCGGGAGACAGTACTTC
cdr3_aa: CASSLDQGTSGRQYF
j_call: TRBJ2-4
d_call: TRBD2
v_call: TRBV11-2
clone_size: -

cdr3_nt: TGTGCCAGCAGCTTGACAGGGGGCGAGTCGAGAGGCTACACCTTC
cdr3_aa: CASSLTGGESRGYTF
j_call: TRBJ1-2
d_call: TRBD1
v_call: TRBV7-9
clone_size: -

cdr3_nt: TGCGCCAGCGACAGGGACGGCACCGGGGAGCTGTTTTTT
cdr3_aa: CASDRDGTGELFF
j_call: TRBJ2-2
d_call: TRBD1
v_call: TRBV5-1
clone_size: -

cdr3_nt: TGCAGCGTTGAGGGACTGGGAGGAGGAGGCTACACCTTC
cdr3_aa: CSVEGLGGGGYTF
j_call: TRBJ1-2
d_call: -
v_call: TRBV29-1
clone_size: -

cdr3_nt: TGTGCCAGCAGTTACGGAGAGACCCAGTACTTC
cdr3_aa: CASSYGETQYF
j_call: TRBJ2-5
d_call: -
v_call: TRBV6-5
clone_size: -